A selection of T cell receptor beta chains follows, all from one sample in a study of CD8+ T cells in alopecia areata. TCRdb keeps only in-frame clones here, not all; method: immunoSEQ multiplex PCR. The sample records about 190,000 clones, 60% to 70% being singletons. The source material was CD4+ T cells sorted from blood, sampled at week 4, from a patient treated with tofacitinib. The receptors derive from a human donor with alopecia areata. The CDR3 runs from the conserved cysteine through the conserved F or W. The order of the fields is V gene, D gene, clone size, J gene, CDR3 DNA, CDR3 protein. The D gene is left open where the match is weak. Clone size is shown for a subset of rows, as once, few, many or a class of expanded clone.

V gene: TRBV4-3
D gene: NA
clone size: NA
J gene: TRBJ2-5
CDR3 DNA: TGCGCCAGCAGCCAAGATAGGCAATTGGGGACCCAGTACTTC
CDR3 protein: CASSQDRQLGTQYF

V gene: TRBV29-1
D gene: TRBD2
clone size: NA
J gene: TRBJ2-5
CDR3 DNA: TGCAGCGTTGAAGCGACTAGCGGGGCCGGGGAGACCCAGTACTTC
CDR3 protein: CSVEATSGAGETQYF

V gene: TRBV2
D gene: TRBD2
clone size: NA
J gene: TRBJ2-3
CDR3 DNA: TGTGCCAGCAGCATTTCCGGGACACCGGGACTAGCCAAAGGGAATACGCAGTATTTT
CDR3 protein: CASSISGTPGLAKGNTQYF

V gene: TRBV30
D gene: NA
clone size: NA
J gene: TRBJ1-2
CDR3 DNA: TGTGCCTGGTCAACCCCCCTACGTCAGGGAATTAACTATGGCTACACCTTC
CDR3 protein: CAWSTPLRQGINYGYTF

V gene: TRBV5-1
D gene: NA
clone size: few
J gene: TRBJ2-5
CDR3 DNA: TGCGCCAGCAGCTATGAAAAACAGGGTTTTACGACCCAGTACTTC
CDR3 protein: CASSYEKQGFTTQYF

V gene: TRBV5-1
D gene: NA
clone size: few
J gene: TRBJ2-7
CDR3 DNA: TGCGCCAGCAGCCCCAGGGCGGTCGAGCAGTACTTC
CDR3 protein: CASSPRAVEQYF

V gene: TRBV30
D gene: NA
clone size: NA
J gene: TRBJ2-1
CDR3 DNA: TGTGCCTGGAGTGCTACAGTGAATTTAAATGAGCAGTTCTTC
CDR3 protein: CAWSATVNLNEQFF

V gene: TRBV7-8
D gene: NA
clone size: NA
J gene: TRBJ2-3
CDR3 DNA: TGTGCCAGCAGCCTGACGGGACGGCCTGTAGATACGCAGTATTTT
CDR3 protein: CASSLTGRPVDTQYF

V gene: TRBV7-8
D gene: NA
clone size: NA
J gene: TRBJ2-1
CDR3 DNA: TGTGCCAGCAGCTTCCGGGAGGAGCAGTTCTTC
CDR3 protein: CASSFREEQFF

V gene: TRBV30
D gene: NA
clone size: NA
J gene: TRBJ2-7
CDR3 DNA: TGTGCCAGCTCGTTAAGGAGCTCCTACGAGCAGTACTTC
CDR3 protein: CASSLRSSYEQYF

V gene: TRBV7-2
D gene: TRBD2
clone size: few
J gene: TRBJ2-3
CDR3 DNA: TGTGCCAGCAGCCTAGCGGGAGGAAGACCAGATACGCAGTATTTT
CDR3 protein: CASSLAGGRPDTQYF

V gene: TRBV6-5
D gene: NA
clone size: NA
J gene: TRBJ2-7
CDR3 DNA: TGTGCCAGCAGCCCACGGTACGTCTACGAGCAGTACTTC
CDR3 protein: CASSPRYVYEQYF

V gene: TRBV29-1
D gene: NA
clone size: NA
J gene: TRBJ1-1
CDR3 DNA: TGCAGCGTTCTGGTAGGGCCGATTAACTTTGAAGCTTTCTTT
CDR3 protein: CSVLVGPINFEAFF

V gene: TRBV6-1
D gene: NA
clone size: NA
J gene: TRBJ2-2
CDR3 DNA: TGTGCCATCAGTGGGGATCCGGGACGGAACACCGGGGAGCTGTTTTTT
CDR3 protein: CAISGDPGRNTGELFF

V gene: TRBV30
D gene: TRBD1
clone size: NA
J gene: TRBJ1-2
CDR3 DNA: TGTGCCTGTCCAGGAGGCAGGGGGCAATATGGCTACACCTTC
CDR3 protein: CACPGGRGQYGYTF

V gene: TRBV30
D gene: TRBD1
clone size: NA
J gene: TRBJ1-4
CDR3 DNA: TGTGCCTCAGCGACAGGGAGAAGTGAAAAACTGTTTTTT
CDR3 protein: CASATGRSEKLFF

V gene: TRBV7-2
D gene: NA
clone size: NA
J gene: TRBJ2-1
CDR3 DNA: TGTGCCAGCAGCCCCTCCCTTAGCCCGGGTTCGAATGAGCAGTTCTTC
CDR3 protein: CASSPSLSPGSNEQFF

V gene: TRBV10-3
D gene: NA
clone size: NA
J gene: TRBJ2-5
CDR3 DNA: TGTGCCATCAGTGAGTCTATGGAGACCCAGTACTTC
CDR3 protein: CAISESMETQYF

V gene: TRBV29-1
D gene: NA
clone size: NA
J gene: TRBJ2-5
CDR3 DNA: TGCAGCGTTGAAAGGCCCGGCGGCCTGGAGACCCAGTACTTC
CDR3 protein: CSVERPGGLETQYF

V gene: TRBV18
D gene: NA
clone size: NA
J gene: TRBJ2-6
CDR3 DNA: TGTGCCAGCTCACCTCGAGGATCCACCTCTGGGGCCAACGTCCTGACTTTC
CDR3 protein: CASSPRGSTSGANVLTF

V gene: TRBV7-8
D gene: NA
clone size: NA
J gene: TRBJ1-3
CDR3 DNA: TGTGCCAGCAGCGAGCAACGAAACACCATATATTTT
CDR3 protein: CASSEQRNTIYF

V gene: TRBV7-2
D gene: NA
clone size: once
J gene: TRBJ1-5
CDR3 DNA: TGTGCCAGCAGCTCGGGTCCGTTGGGTCAGCCCCAGCATTTT
CDR3 protein: CASSSGPLGQPQHF

V gene: TRBV10-3
D gene: NA
clone size: NA
J gene: TRBJ2-7
CDR3 DNA: TGTGCCATCAGTGAAGGTTCAGTCAATACTGGTGAGCAGTACTTC
CDR3 protein: CAISEGSVNTGEQYF

V gene: TRBV19
D gene: TRBD1
clone size: NA
J gene: TRBJ1-1
CDR3 DNA: TGTGCCAGCACCACAACGGGACAGGGGGAAGCTTTCTTT
CDR3 protein: CASTTTGQGEAFF

V gene: TRBV30
D gene: NA
clone size: once
J gene: TRBJ1-2
CDR3 DNA: TGTGCCTGGACTGCGGTTGGGTTTAACTATGGCTACACCTTC
CDR3 protein: CAWTAVGFNYGYTF

V gene: TRBV11-2
D gene: NA
clone size: few
J gene: TRBJ2-4
CDR3 DNA: TGTGCCAGCAGCTTGGACCGGGAGACTTCGGTCCAGAGCTTC
CDR3 protein: CASSLDRETSVQSF

V gene: TRBV29-1
D gene: NA
clone size: NA
J gene: TRBJ2-3
CDR3 DNA: TGCAGCTCCCGGTTACCTCCGAGGGGTACGCAGTATTTT
CDR3 protein: CSSRLPPRGTQYF

V gene: TRBV29-1
D gene: NA
clone size: NA
J gene: TRBJ2-5
CDR3 DNA: TGCAGCGTTGAAGATGGGATTGGGGGCGGAGAGACCCAGTACTTC
CDR3 protein: CSVEDGIGGGETQYF

V gene: TRBV30
D gene: TRBD1
clone size: NA
J gene: TRBJ2-1
CDR3 DNA: TGTGCCTGGAGTCCAGGGGGCAACTACAATGAGCAGTTCTTC
CDR3 protein: CAWSPGGNYNEQFF

V gene: TRBV15
D gene: NA
clone size: once
J gene: TRBJ1-2
CDR3 DNA: TGTGCCACCAGCAGAGTAGGGGCAGGGGAAAATGGCTACACCTTC
CDR3 protein: CATSRVGAGENGYTF

V gene: TRBV7-9
D gene: TRBD2
clone size: NA
J gene: TRBJ2-7
CDR3 DNA: TGTGCCAGCGGAGCGGGGGGGAGCTCCTACGAGCAGTACTTC
CDR3 protein: CASGAGGSSYEQYF

V gene: TRBV12-5
D gene: NA
clone size: few
J gene: TRBJ1-1
CDR3 DNA: TGTGCTAGTGGTCCCGATGCAGGGAAGTTCACTGAAGCTTTCTTT
CDR3 protein: CASGPDAGKFTEAFF

V gene: TRBV29-1
D gene: TRBD1
clone size: NA
J gene: TRBJ2-4
CDR3 DNA: TGCAGCGCAGGACAGGGTAGGGACATTCAGTACTTC
CDR3 protein: CSAGQGRDIQYF

V gene: TRBV11-2
D gene: NA
clone size: NA
J gene: TRBJ2-5
CDR3 DNA: TGTGCCAGCACCCACTCCAGGGTTGGTGGAGAGACCCAGTACTTC
CDR3 protein: CASTHSRVGGETQYF

V gene: TRBV6-5
D gene: NA
clone size: NA
J gene: TRBJ1-5
CDR3 DNA: TGTGCCAGCAGTCCCCAGGCGGGCGCGGGTCAGCCCCAGCATTTT
CDR3 protein: CASSPQAGAGQPQHF

V gene: TRBV20-1
D gene: NA
clone size: NA
J gene: TRBJ2-5
CDR3 DNA: TGCAGTGCAAACGTGGCGGAGACCCAGTACTTC
CDR3 protein: CSANVAETQYF

V gene: TRBV6-1
D gene: TRBD2
clone size: few
J gene: TRBJ2-7
CDR3 DNA: TGTGCCAGCTGGACTAGCGGGAGGAACGAGCAGTACTTC
CDR3 protein: CASWTSGRNEQYF

V gene: TRBV7-9
D gene: NA
clone size: NA
J gene: TRBJ2-1
CDR3 DNA: TGTGCCAGCAGCTTAGGTGGGGGAACTTACAATGAGCAGTTCTTC
CDR3 protein: CASSLGGGTYNEQFF

V gene: TRBV2
D gene: NA
clone size: NA
J gene: TRBJ2-5
CDR3 DNA: TGTGCCAGCGGCCCCGCGCGCCTCGGCGATGAGACCCAGTACTTC
CDR3 protein: CASGPARLGDETQYF

V gene: TRBV1
D gene: NA
clone size: few
J gene: TRBJ2-7
CDR3 DNA: TGCACCAGCAGCCAAGATCTGGTTATCGTTAGGCGGTACGAGCAGTACTTC
CDR3 protein: CTSSQDLVIVRRYEQYF

V gene: TRBV28
D gene: NA
clone size: NA
J gene: TRBJ2-1
CDR3 DNA: TGTGCCAGCAGACGCGCAGGGTACTCGGATGAGCAGTTCTTC
CDR3 protein: CASRRAGYSDEQFF

V gene: TRBV2
D gene: NA
clone size: NA
J gene: TRBJ1-2
CDR3 DNA: TGTGCCAGCAGTGATACAGTCAACTATGGCTACACCTTC
CDR3 protein: CASSDTVNYGYTF

V gene: TRBV27
D gene: NA
clone size: few
J gene: TRBJ1-4
CDR3 DNA: TGTGCCAGCGGTTACACTGCAACTAATGAAAAACTGTTTTTT
CDR3 protein: CASGYTATNEKLFF

V gene: TRBV28
D gene: TRBD2
clone size: many
J gene: TRBJ2-1
CDR3 DNA: TGTGCCAGCAGGCCTTTTAGCGGGGGACTCAATGAGCAGTTCTTC
CDR3 protein: CASRPFSGGLNEQFF

V gene: TRBV11-1
D gene: NA
clone size: NA
J gene: TRBJ2-1
CDR3 DNA: TGTGCCAGCAGCTTAGAAGGCCTCCAGGACCACCATGAGCAGTTCTTC
CDR3 protein: CASSLEGLQDHHEQFF

V gene: TRBV2
D gene: NA
clone size: few
J gene: TRBJ2-3
CDR3 DNA: TGTGCCAGCAGCGTTAGCCGTACGACAGATACGCAGTATTTT
CDR3 protein: CASSVSRTTDTQYF

V gene: TRBV4-1
D gene: NA
clone size: few
J gene: TRBJ2-7
CDR3 DNA: TGCGCCAGCAGCCAAGATAGGGTATCTTACGAGCAGTACTTC
CDR3 protein: CASSQDRVSYEQYF

V gene: TRBV7-2
D gene: NA
clone size: NA
J gene: TRBJ2-7
CDR3 DNA: TGTGCCAGCAGCTTAGGGGGACCCCAGGAGCAGTACTTC
CDR3 protein: CASSLGGPQEQYF

V gene: TRBV18
D gene: TRBD2
clone size: many
J gene: TRBJ2-3
CDR3 DNA: TGTGCCAGCTCACCACGTTCTAGCGGGATTACTAGCACAGATACGCAGTATTTT
CDR3 protein: CASSPRSSGITSTDTQYF

V gene: TRBV7-2
D gene: NA
clone size: NA
J gene: TRBJ2-2
CDR3 DNA: TGTGCCAGCAGCACCTCGCGCGCGTCCACCGGGGAGCTGTTTTTT
CDR3 protein: CASSTSRASTGELFF

V gene: TRBV2
D gene: TRBD2
clone size: NA
J gene: TRBJ2-7
CDR3 DNA: TGTGCCAGCAGTTCGCCTGGCGGGAGGCCGGGGCAGTACTTC
CDR3 protein: CASSSPGGRPGQYF

V gene: TRBV27
D gene: NA
clone size: NA
J gene: TRBJ2-7
CDR3 DNA: TGTGCCAGCAGTTACAAGGGCTACGAGCAGTACTTC
CDR3 protein: CASSYKGYEQYF

V gene: TRBV29-1
D gene: NA
clone size: NA
J gene: TRBJ1-2
CDR3 DNA: TGCAGCGTTGCCGACAAAAACTATGGCTACACCTTC
CDR3 protein: CSVADKNYGYTF

V gene: TRBV5-1
D gene: NA
clone size: NA
J gene: TRBJ2-2
CDR3 DNA: TGCGCCAGCAGCTTTGGGGGCACGACCGGGGAGCTGTTTTTT
CDR3 protein: CASSFGGTTGELFF

V gene: TRBV7-9
D gene: NA
clone size: few
J gene: TRBJ1-5
CDR3 DNA: TGTGCCAGCAGCCAGAAGGGTAGTCAGCCCCAGCATTTT
CDR3 protein: CASSQKGSQPQHF